In its sample, the clone carrying this TCR beta chain was seen a few times. With 60 Vbeta and 13 Jbeta primers, the PCR was carried out. TCRdb's copy holds only in-frame clones and misses some; the assay was immunoSEQ multiplex PCR. The sample has 200,000 to 250,000 clones, roughly three quarters seen once. The germline V gene has CDR1 SGDLS and CDR2 YYNGEE. V gave up 0 bases and J gave up 1 base; unmatched junction bases: 3. The CDR3 sequence is 16 residues long. This sample is drawn from a study of cytomegalovirus exposure and HLA in healthy donors. The clonotype comes from a man in his fifties in good health and CMV-seronegative. Sequencing was done on a sample of PBMCs. The chain is built from TRBV9 and TRBJ2-2; 7 bases fit TRBD2. The CDR3 protein is CASSVVERENTGELFF. The CDR3 DNA is TGTGCCAGCAGCGTAGTGGAGCGGGAGAACACCGGGGAGCTGTTTTTT.